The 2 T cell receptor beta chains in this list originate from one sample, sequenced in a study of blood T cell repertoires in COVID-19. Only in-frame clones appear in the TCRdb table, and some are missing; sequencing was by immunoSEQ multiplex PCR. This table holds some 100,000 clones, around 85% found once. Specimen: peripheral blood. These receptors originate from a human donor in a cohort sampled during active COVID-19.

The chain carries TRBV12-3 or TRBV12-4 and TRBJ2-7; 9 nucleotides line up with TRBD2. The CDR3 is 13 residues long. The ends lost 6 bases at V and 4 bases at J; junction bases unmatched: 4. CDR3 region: CASRASGDYEQYF. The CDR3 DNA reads TGTGCCAGCAGGGCTAGCGGGGATTACGAGCAGTACTTC.

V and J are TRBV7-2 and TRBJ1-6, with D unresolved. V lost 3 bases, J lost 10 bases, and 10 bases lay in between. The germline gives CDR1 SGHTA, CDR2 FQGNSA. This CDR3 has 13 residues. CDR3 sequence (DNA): TGTGCCAGCAGCTTGGCAGAGGGATCACCCCTCCACTTT. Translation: CASSLAEGSPLHF.